The present T cell receptor (beta chain) was sequenced within a study of blood T cells in healthy people across ages. CDR1 and CDR2 (germline): DFQATT, SNEGSKA (reference sequence). There are 13 residues in the CDR3. With a J-beta primer mix and a sample-barcoded 5' primer, a second PCR ran about 7 to 11 cycles. Researchers report that a template-switch adaptor with 12 random nucleotides tagged each cDNA molecule. TCRdb independently ran MiXCR on the 5' RACE reads; one entry per CDR3 protein. The sample has about 1.8 million distinct CDR3 sequences; approximately 50% are singletons. Each sample gave at least 6 million isolated PBMCs.

The sample comprised blood. The chain couples TRBV20-1 to TRBJ2-1, with D perhaps matching TRBD2 (6 bases). The J call is doubtful: the DNA matches TRBJ2-7 better. The receptor was isolated from a woman aged 40-49 years in good health. CDR3 nucleotides: TGCAGTGCTAGGGGACTCCTATACAATGAGCAGTACTTC. It specifies CSARGLLYNEQYF.